The clone carrying this T cell receptor beta chain has ten or more counts. Its target is unknown. Trimming stripped 1 base from V and 8 bases from J, with 5 bases between. The CDR3 length is 12 residues. Germline V CDR1 and CDR2: KGHDR, SFDVKD. Patients were all untreated before their thyroid surgery. In the authors' methods: Between-group CDR3 differences, defined by clinicopathological status, yielded a distant-metastasis classifier for papillary thyroid cancer. TCRdb used MiXCR to call clones anew from the PCR reads. These V and J calls are TCRdb output, not the study's own analysis. The sample lists 72,000 or so clones, less than 20% occurring once. The sample is drawn from a study of metastatic and nonmetastatic thyroid tumors. Background on the study: Both malignant and benign thyroid patients supplied peripheral blood and tumor or nodule tissue samples, across which the repertoires of these patients were then compared. Study-wide results and caveats: Within blood and tumor, benign nodules reportedly had significantly lower TCR beta diversity than malignant thyroid tumors did.

The specimen sequenced was blood. The source is a female donor with papillary thyroid cancer or a benign thyroid nodule (not recorded which). Some clones in this sample may be carry-over from other donors' samples. The J gene is TRBJ2-1, the V gene TRBV24-1; D ambiguous. This CDR3 is CATSDFDDEQFF. The CDR3 DNA sequence: TGTGCCACCAGTGATTTCGACGATGAGCAGTTCTTC.